These 31 T cell receptor beta chains were sequenced from one sample in a study of regulatory T cells in long-lasting Graves disease (dated by TCRdb to about 2021). Library preparation used multiplex PCR. Instrument on record: Illumina HiSeq 4000. To build TCR beta libraries, CDR3 regions were amplified by Arm-PCR using iRepertoire HTBI primers. TCRdb trimmed the raw reads at Q25, called clones with MiXCR and kept productive beta chains. Each entry is one CDR3 protein sequence, shown with its most common DNA and genes. For this sample the table gives 350,000 to 500,000 distinct CDR3 sequences, of which about 21% were detected only once. The biggest ten clones account for 13% to 15% of the sample. The time point label here, explained by the study, means: persistent/refractory GD, antithyroid drugs over 5 years with positive TRAb. For both TCR sequencing and RNA sequencing, RNA was extracted from PBMCs in TRIzol.

Here the sequenced sample was peripheral blood mononuclear cells (PBMCs), taken when the disease was refractory, from a patient treated with antithyroid drugs. Source of these receptors: a female donor with Graves disease.

This clonotype was counted ten times or more. The junction departs from germline at one end; a sequencing error may be responsible. The chain uses TRBV2 and TRBJ2-2; D is possibly TRBD1 (6 bases). The germline CDR1 and CDR2 sequences are SNHLY and FYNNEI. The CDR3 has 13 residues. The CDR3 is CATSRGTTGELFF. The CDR3 region has the DNA TGTGCCACCAGTAGGGGGACGACGGGGGAGCTGTTTTTT.

This clonotype appeared once. This could be a read error, since a much larger clone is one nucleotide away. The J gene is TRBJ2-7, the V gene TRBV6-2 or TRBV6-3, with D perhaps TRBD2 (5 bases). CDR1 is MNHEY and CDR2 is SVGEGT in the germline V gene. This CDR3 is 15 amino acids long. The CDR3 DNA reads TGTGCCTGCAGTTACGGGCTAGCTCAGACCTACGAGCAGTACTTC. This codes for CACSYGLAQTYEQYF.

This clonotype was counted at least ten times. The CDR3 protein is CATAPGQLYGYTF. CDR3 nucleotides: TGTGCCACCGCCCCGGGACAGCTTTATGGCTACACCTTC. The genes are TRBV12-3 or TRBV12-4 and TRBJ1-2; 7 nucleotides align to TRBD1. This CDR3 region has 13 residues. V dropped 10 bases and J dropped 5; count of bases not matched to a gene: 10.

The rearrangement joins TRBV27 to TRBJ2-1; D gene unclear. In germline, CDR1 is MNHEY, CDR2 SMNVEV (reference sequence). V was trimmed by 2 bases and J by 3 bases, leaving 5 bases between them. The CDR3 runs 13 residues. The CDR3 DNA is TGTGCCAGCAGTTTAACTGGCTACAATGAGCAGTTCTTC. Residues: CASSLTGYNEQFF.

This clonotype was detected many times. This chain connects TRBV7-3 to TRBJ2-5; 8 bases fit TRBD1. Germline values: CDR1 SGHTA, CDR2 FQGTGA. This CDR3 has 13 amino acids. Losses at the gene ends were 0 bases for V and 7 bases for J; bases not matched to a gene: 1. This CDR3 reads CASSLTQGGTQYF. CDR3 sequence (DNA): TGTGCCAGCAGCTTAACACAGGGGGGGACCCAGTACTTC.

Only a few counts were recorded for this clonotype. The chain is built from TRBV5-1 and TRBJ1-5; TRBD1 agrees at 11 bases. Germline V gives CDR1 SGHRS, CDR2 YFSETQ. The trim removed 0 bases at V and 6 bases at J, leaving 2 bases unmatched. The CDR3 has 15 residues. This CDR3 reads CASSLDGQGAQPQHF. The CDR3 region has the DNA TGCGCCAGCAGCTTGGATGGACAGGGGGCTCAGCCCCAGCATTTT.

This clonotype was counted a few times. A much larger clone differs from this one at a single base, so this may be a read error. The rearrangement links TRBV30 to TRBJ1-1; weak D call: TRBD1 (5 bases). Deletions cut 0 bases from V and 3 bases from J, with 8 bases between. The germline CDR1 and CDR2 sequences are GTSNPN and SVGIG (reference sequence). This CDR3 has 13 residues. The CDR3 coding sequence is TGTGCCTGGAGTGTACGGGGGGACACTGAAGCTTTCTTT. Translating gives CAWSVRGDTEAFF.

This clonotype was found many times. J is TRBJ2-7 and V is TRBV7-9; a weak D match, TRBD1 (5 bases). The V gene's germline CDR1 is SEHNR and CDR2 FQNEAQ (reference sequence). The CDR3 consists of 13 residues. With 1 base removed from V and 3 bases from J, the gap between germline ends came to 7 bases. CDR3 loop: CASSLGGRYEQYF. In DNA, the CDR3 is TGTGCCAGCAGCTTAGGGGGCCGCTACGAGCAGTACTTC.

This clonotype appeared many times. This chain links TRBV18 with TRBJ2-3; D gene unclear. V was pared by 2 bases and J by 8 bases, with 11 bases between. Germline V gene data show CDR1 as KGHSH and CDR2 as LQKENI. CDR3 length: 13 amino acids. For the CDR3, the DNA is TGTGCCAGCTCACCAGAAAGTGGGTCTACGCAGTATTTT. It yields the protein CASSPESGSTQYF. Filled out from reference TRBV18 and TRBJ2-3, the complete variable domain reads NAGVMQNPRHLVRRRGQEARLRCSPMKGHSHVYWYRQLPEEGLKFMVYLQKENIIDESGMPKERFSAEFPKEGPSILRIQQVVRGDSAAYFCASSPESGSTQYFGPGTRLTVL.

This clonotype came up a few times. The CDR3 DNA is TGCGCCAGCAGCTTGGAGGAGGGCCCCACAGATACGCAGTATTTT. Its translation: CASSLEEGPTDTQYF. This sequence joins TRBV5-1 and TRBJ2-3; a possible D gene is TRBD2 (6 bases). The CDR3 is made up of 15 amino acids. The germline CDR1 and CDR2 sequences are SGHRS and YFSETQ. V lost 0 bases to trimming and J lost 2 bases, with 10 bases between them.

This clonotype was detected many times. V gene TRBV15 combines with J gene TRBJ2-5, with D perhaps TRBD2 (6 bases). V was cut by 7 bases and J by 1 base, with 16 bases left in between. There are 15 residues in the CDR3. Germline values: CDR1 LNHNV, CDR2 YYDKDF (reference sequence). CDR3 coding DNA: TGTGCCACCAACGGACATCCGGGACTCCAAGAGACCCAGTACTTC. Protein: CATNGHPGLQETQYF.

This clonotype was counted ten times or more. The V gene is TRBV25-1, the J gene TRBJ1-5; D unclear. This CDR3 is 16 amino acids long. Germline values: CDR1 MGHDK, CDR2 SYGVNS. Trimming pared 1 base from V and 0 bases from J, leaving 10 bases between. Here the CDR3 reads CASSECEAYSNQPQHF. CDR3 coding DNA: TGTGCCAGCAGTGAATGCGAGGCATATAGCAATCAGCCCCAGCATTTT.

This clonotype has a handful of counts. This chain links TRBV29-1 with TRBJ2-7; D perhaps matches TRBD1 (5 bases). Germline CDR1 and CDR2: SQVTM and ANQGSEA. This CDR3 has 14 residues. Trimming cost V 2 bases and J 4 bases, with 15 bases left between them. CDR3 region: CSVEWVERGYEQYF. DNA of the CDR3: TGCAGCGTTGAATGGGTGGAAAGGGGATACGAGCAGTACTTC.

This clonotype was counted ten times or more. This sequence joins TRBV28 and TRBJ2-7; D is possibly TRBD1 (6 bases). CDR1 MDHEN and CDR2 SYDVKM come from the germline V gene. This CDR3 region has 16 residues. Trimming pared 2 bases from V and 1 base from J, leaving 15 bases between. The CDR3 here is CASSLRGTSPSYEQYF. CDR3 bases: TGTGCCAGCAGTTTAAGAGGGACATCTCCTTCCTACGAGCAGTACTTC.

Comments on this clonotype: A much larger clone differs from this one at a single base, so this may be a read error. The chain has TRBV3-1 and TRBJ2-7, with 8 bases lining up with TRBD1. Germline-derived CDR1 and CDR2 are LGHDT and YNNKEL (reference sequence). This CDR3 is 14 amino acids long. J was trimmed by 2 bases and V by 7 bases; bases with no gene match: 7. CDR3 in DNA: TGTGCCAGCACGAGGGACAGGCCCGCCTACGAGCAGTACTTC. Amino acids: CASTRDRPAYEQYF.

CDR3 bases: TGTGCCAGCAGCCAAGAAAGGGGAGGCAATCAGCCCCAGCATTTT. It is translated as CASSQERGGNQPQHF. This sequence joins TRBV3-1 and TRBJ1-5; weak D call: TRBD1 (5 bases). V was shortened by 0 bases and J by 2 bases, with 8 bases between the two germline ends. The germline CDR1 and CDR2 sequences are LGHDT and YNNKEL (reference sequence). The CDR3 runs to 15 residues.

The chain carries TRBV2 and TRBJ2-1; D ambiguous. Trimming removed 5 bases at V and 0 bases at J, with 8 bases between. CDR1 SNHLY and CDR2 FYNNEI come from the germline V gene. This CDR3 is 14 amino acids long. CDR3 in DNA: TGTGCCAGCAGTCCGAGGAGCTCCTACAATGAGCAGTTCTTC. This gives the protein CASSPRSSYNEQFF.

This clonotype was picked up many times. The rearrangement uses TRBV28 and TRBJ1-2, with D possibly matching TRBD1 (5 bases). The germline gives CDR1 MDHEN, CDR2 SYDVKM. Trimming removed 2 bases from V and 6 bases from J, with 13 bases in between. CDR3 length: 14 amino acids. The CDR3, as DNA: TGTGCCAGCAGTTTACCCGGGGGAATCGATGGCTACACCTTC. Translating it yields CASSLPGGIDGYTF.

This clonotype was detected many times. This rearrangement joins TRBV20-1 to TRBJ2-4, with D tentatively TRBD2 (7 bases). The CDR3 loop spans 15 amino acids. The V gene's germline CDR1 is DFQATT and CDR2 SNEGSKA (reference sequence). Trimming removed 6 bases at V and 5 bases at J, with 20 bases between. The CDR3 region has the DNA TGCAGTGCCATCACTAGGGGGGGACCTGAAAACATTCAGTACTTC. It translates to CSAITRGGPENIQYF.

This clonotype was seen repeatedly, ten times or more. The chain is built from TRBV5-1 and TRBJ1-1, with a tentative D call TRBD1 (5 bases). This CDR3 comprises 13 residues. Trimming pared 3 bases from V and 10 bases from J, leaving 16 bases between. Germline loops: CDR1 SGHRS, CDR2 YFSETQ. CDR3 nucleotide sequence: TGCGCCAGCAGCTCCTCGGGAGGGGAGGGAGCTTTCTTT. Protein: CASSSSGGEGAFF.

This chain uses TRBV7-6 with TRBJ1-5; 7 positions match TRBD1. Trimming removed 5 bases from V and 6 bases from J; junction bases left unmatched: 7. CDR1 and CDR2 from the germline V gene are SGHVS and FNYEAQ. The CDR3 contains 14 residues. CDR3 nucleotide sequence: TGTGCCAGCAGCGCCTCAGGGGGGAGTCAGCCCCAGCATTTT. The encoded protein is CASSASGGSQPQHF.

This clonotype was counted many times. V and J are TRBV2 and TRBJ2-7; D is possibly TRBD1 or TRBD2 (6 bases each). The CDR3 loop spans 13 amino acids. Deletions cut 7 bases from V and 4 bases from J, with 14 bases between. The germline V gene encodes CDR1 SNHLY and CDR2 FYNNEI. DNA for the CDR3: TGTGCCAGCAAGGGGGGCGCGGATTACGAGCAGTACTTC. As protein: CASKGGADYEQYF.

Many counts were recorded for this clonotype. The genes are TRBV2 and TRBJ1-1, with D possibly TRBD1 on 6 matching bases. This CDR3 spans 15 amino acids. With 1 base removed from V and 2 bases from J, the gap between germline ends came to 11 bases. Germline V gene sequence: CDR1 SNHLY, CDR2 FYNNEI. CDR3 region: CASSEDRTANTEAFF. The CDR3 coding sequence is TGTGCCAGCAGTGAAGACAGGACAGCAAACACTGAAGCTTTCTTT.

This clonotype was found many times. DNA for the CDR3: TGTGCCAGCAGTTACTCTGCTAGCGGCCAAGAGACCCAGTACTTC. It encodes CASSYSASGQETQYF. V is TRBV6-5 and J is TRBJ2-5; 7 bases agree with TRBD2. The trim removed 0 bases at V and 1 base at J, leaving 2 bases unmatched. From germline, CDR1 is MNHEY and CDR2 SVGAGI. The CDR3 contains 15 residues.

The V and J genes are TRBV15 and TRBJ2-5, with D possibly matching TRBD2 (5 bases). The CDR3 contains 15 residues. Germline V lookup: CDR1 LNHNV, CDR2 YYDKDF (reference sequence). Trimming removed 0 bases from V and 5 bases from J, with 13 bases in between. The CDR3 coding sequence is TGTGCCACCAGCAGAGATCCCCCGGGGTCGGAGACCCAGTACTTC. Translated: CATSRDPPGSETQYF.

At least ten counts were recorded for this clonotype. The rearrangement uses TRBV6-1 and TRBJ2-5; the D call may be TRBD1 or TRBD2 (5 bases each). The CDR3 sequence is 17 residues long. V lost 0 bases, J lost 5 bases, and 19 bases lay in between. Germline CDR1 reads MNHNS; CDR2 reads SASEGT. The CDR3 DNA follows: TGTGCCAGCAGTGAAGCGGGGTTCAGACAGCGAGGGGAGACCCAGTACTTC. It codes for CASSEAGFRQRGETQYF.

The chain is built from TRBV20-1 and TRBJ2-7, with TRBD2 matching over 9 bases. The CDR3 extends over 12 amino acids. The V and J ends lost 6 bases and 2 bases, in that order; junction bases with no gene match: 2. CDR1 and CDR2 from the germline V gene are DFQATT and SNEGSKA (reference sequence). CDR3 in amino acids: CSALAGAYEQYF. The CDR3 DNA reads as TGCAGTGCGTTAGCGGGAGCCTACGAGCAGTACTTC.

This clonotype was counted many times. The genes are TRBV11-2 and TRBJ2-5; 7 bases fit TRBD2. Germline CDR1 and CDR2: SGHAT and FQNNGV. The CDR3 covers 16 residues. J was trimmed by 4 bases and V by 0 bases; bases with no gene match: 8. The CDR3 sequence is CASSLDGREELETQYF. The DNA of the CDR3 is TGTGCCAGCAGCTTAGATGGACGGGAGGAGCTAGAGACCCAGTACTTC.

Ten or more counts support this clonotype. The rearrangement uses TRBV20-1 and TRBJ2-5; 13 bases map to TRBD2. CDR1 and CDR2 (germline): DFQATT, SNEGSKA (reference sequence). V gave up 5 bases and J gave up 0 bases; unmatched junction bases: 12. The CDR3 loop spans 18 amino acids. CDR3 loop: CSASRGLAGSRYQETQYF. In DNA form, the CDR3 reads TGCAGTGCTTCGCGGGGACTAGCGGGAAGCAGATACCAAGAGACCCAGTACTTC.

This clonotype appeared many times. The CDR3 nucleotides read TGTGCCAGCAGCTTATGGGGGTTAGAGACCCAGTACTTC. It codes for CASSLWGLETQYF. The gene calls are TRBV7-8 and TRBJ2-5; perhaps D is TRBD1 or TRBD2 (5 bases each). V was cut by 2 bases and J by 4 bases, with 8 bases left in between. The CDR3 totals 13 residues. Germline-derived CDR1 and CDR2 are SGHVS and FQNEAQ.

The J gene is TRBJ2-1, the V gene TRBV28; D is unclear. The CDR3 spans 12 residues. CDR1 and CDR2 from the germline V gene are MDHEN and SYDVKM. V lost 8 bases and J lost 2, with 7 bases in between. This CDR3 reads CASEAAYNEQFF. DNA of the CDR3: TGTGCCAGCGAGGCGGCCTACAATGAGCAGTTCTTC. Drawing the rest from reference TRBV28 and TRBJ2-1, the complete variable domain is DVKVTQSSRYLVKRTGEKVFLECVQDMDHENMFWYRQDPGLGLRLIYFSYDVKMKEKGDIPEGYSVSREKKERFSLILESASTNQTSMYLCASEAAYNEQFFGPGTRLTVL.